The 15 T cell receptor beta chains in this list originate from one sample, sequenced in a study of T cells after yellow fever vaccination (dated by TCRdb to about 2019). The treatment or condition label on this specimen signifies: live attenuated yellow fever vaccine strain. Library preparation used 5' RACE. The sequencer listed for this sample is Illumina HiSeq 2500. Using fastp at Q25 and MiXCR, TCRdb reprocessed the public reads and kept productive beta chains. Rows with one shared CDR3 protein collapse into an entry with the most common genes and DNA. The sample table holds 300,000 to 450,000 distinct CDR3 sequences, of which 6.2% were seen once. The top ten constitute 14% to 15% of the sample. Sequenced material: PBMCs, taken 5 days after the yellow fever booster vaccination. These receptors originate from a man aged 25-40 years who received the YFV17D yellow fever vaccine.

This clonotype was recorded at least ten times. This rearrangement joins TRBV10-2 to TRBJ2-1; no reliable D call. Germline CDR1 and CDR2: WSHSY and SAAADI. The V end lost 2 bases, the J end lost 8 bases, and 10 bases lay between the germline ends. This CDR3 contains 13 residues. As DNA, the CDR3 is TGCGCCAGCAGTGAGACTGATAGATATGAGCAGTTCTTC. Its translation is CASSETDRYEQFF.

This clonotype occurred a few times. The chain recombines TRBV23-1 with TRBJ2-1, with D possibly matching TRBD2 (7 bases). TRBV23-1 has ORF status, its function being uncertain. The CDR3 totals 9 residues. Trimming removed 7 bases from V and 15 bases from J, with 10 bases in between. CDR3 loop: CASKGGAFF. The CDR3, as DNA: TGCGCCAGCAAGGGGGGGGCGTTCTTC.

This clonotype was detected only a few times. The rearrangement joins TRBV23-1 to TRBJ2-1; D is unresolved. TRBV23-1 is an ORF, with its function uncertain. The length of the CDR3 is 14 residues. The ends were cut back, 3 bases at V and 10 bases at J, with 16 bases in the middle. CDR3 coding DNA: TGCGCCAGCAGTCATGCTCCGGGTCTAGTCGAGCAGTTCTTC. Protein sequence: CASSHAPGLVEQFF.

There are a few counts of this clonotype. V is TRBV20-1 and J is TRBJ2-6; D unclear. Germline-derived CDR1 and CDR2 are DFQATT and SNEGSKA (reference sequence). The CDR3 has 17 residues. V lost 0 bases and J lost 2, with 14 bases in between. Here the CDR3 reads CSARDQTVGAGANVLTF. CDR3 nucleotides: TGCAGTGCTAGAGATCAAACAGTTGGTGCTGGGGCCAACGTCCTGACTTTC.

The sample holds a few counts of this clonotype. The chain is built from TRBV20-1 and TRBJ2-7, with 11 positions matching TRBD2. This CDR3 has 13 residues. The J segment lost 2 bases and the V segment lost 5 bases, leaving 2 bases of the junction unmatched. Germline V lookup: CDR1 DFQATT, CDR2 SNEGSKA (reference sequence). CDR3 loop: CSAPTSGAYEQYF. The CDR3 DNA reads TGCAGTGCTCCGACTAGCGGGGCCTACGAGCAGTACTTC.

This clonotype has just a few counts. The chain combines TRBV15 with TRBJ1-2; possibly TRBD1 for D (6 bases). The CDR3 runs to 12 residues. Trimming stripped 8 bases from V and 6 bases from J, with 13 bases between. CDR1 and CDR2 from the germline V gene are LNHNV and YYDKDF (reference sequence). The CDR3 spells CATGARGHGYTF. The CDR3, as DNA: TGTGCCACCGGGGCCAGGGGCCATGGCTACACCTTC.

This clonotype has a count of ten or more. Here the CDR3 reads CASSWGLAESSYNEQFF. CDR3 DNA sequence: TGCGCCAGCAGCTGGGGACTAGCGGAGAGCTCCTACAATGAGCAGTTCTTC. V and J are TRBV5-1 and TRBJ2-1, with 11 bases fitting TRBD2. The J segment lost 0 bases and the V segment lost 3 bases, leaving 5 bases of the junction unmatched. The germline gives CDR1 SGHRS, CDR2 YFSETQ. CDR3 size: 17 residues.

The chain carries TRBV19 and TRBJ1-5; D is undetermined. The V end was cut by 10 bases, the J end by 5 bases, with 12 bases between. This CDR3 contains 12 residues. Germline CDR1 is LNHDA and CDR2 is SQIVND (reference sequence). Here the CDR3 DNA reads TGTGCCACCATGACCGGCCATCAGCCCCAGCATTTT. Translation: CATMTGHQPQHF.

This clonotype was counted a few times. This chain joins TRBV28 and TRBJ2-7; D is unresolved. Germline CDR1 is MDHEN and CDR2 is SYDVKM. This CDR3 spans 13 amino acids. Trimming took 4 bases from V and 4 from J, leaving 11 bases between them. The CDR3 DNA reads TGTGCCAGCAGTTCCGGGTCCTTATACGAGCAGTACTTC. This sequence encodes CASSSGSLYEQYF.

This clonotype was found a few times. This chain uses TRBV20-1 with TRBJ2-3; D is perhaps TRBD1 (6 bases). Trimming pared 3 bases from V and 0 bases from J, leaving 10 bases between. CDR1 and CDR2 from the germline V gene are DFQATT and SNEGSKA (reference sequence). The CDR3 contains 14 residues. CDR3 amino acids: CSARPGASTDTQYF. In DNA form, the CDR3 reads TGCAGTGCTAGGCCAGGGGCTAGCACAGATACGCAGTATTTT.

This clonotype has a count of ten or more. The chain is built from TRBV7-2 and TRBJ1-2; D unclear. The CDR3 sequence is 14 residues long. The V and J ends lost 2 bases and 7 bases respectively, with 14 bases between them. Germline CDR1 is SGHTA and CDR2 is FQGNSA. The CDR3 DNA sequence: TGTGCCAGCAGCTTATCTTTTGGGGTCGGTGGCTACACCTTC. Its protein is CASSLSFGVGGYTF.

This rearrangement joins TRBV4-3 to TRBJ1-5, with unresolved D. Trimming pared 0 bases from V and 6 bases from J, leaving 9 bases between. Germline CDR1 LGHNA, CDR2 YSLEER. There are 14 residues in the CDR3. The chain's CDR3 is CASSQDLVPQPQHF. The DNA of the CDR3 is TGCGCCAGCAGCCAAGATCTCGTTCCTCAGCCCCAGCATTTT.

This clonotype was seen only a few times. V and J are TRBV20-1 and TRBJ2-5, with D perhaps matching TRBD1 or TRBD2 (7 bases each). Germline CDR1 and CDR2: DFQATT and SNEGSKA (reference sequence). This CDR3 is 12 amino acids long. With 6 bases removed from V and 4 bases from J, the gap between germline ends came to 12 bases. Here the CDR3 DNA reads TGCAGTGCCAGGGGGGGGCTAGAGACCCAGTACTTC. Translated, it gives CSARGGLETQYF.

This clonotype was picked up a small number of times. The chain couples TRBV3-1 to TRBJ2-2; possibly TRBD2 for D (5 bases). Germline V gene sequence: CDR1 LGHDT, CDR2 YNNKEL (reference sequence). V lost 0 bases, J lost 8 bases, and 13 bases lay in between. The CDR3 sequence is 15 residues long. The CDR3 nucleotides are TGTGCCAGCAGCCAAGAGGGAGACCCCAGAGGGGAGCTGTTTTTT. As protein: CASSQEGDPRGELFF.

The chain is built from TRBV20-1 and TRBJ2-2; D uncertain. With 7 bases removed from V and 6 bases from J, the gap between germline ends came to 12 bases. Germline V gene lookup returns CDR1 DFQATT and CDR2 SNEGSKA (reference sequence). The CDR3 loop spans 12 amino acids. The CDR3 loop reads CSVAPGPGELFF. CDR3 in DNA: TGCAGTGTAGCACCCGGGCCCGGGGAGCTGTTTTTT.